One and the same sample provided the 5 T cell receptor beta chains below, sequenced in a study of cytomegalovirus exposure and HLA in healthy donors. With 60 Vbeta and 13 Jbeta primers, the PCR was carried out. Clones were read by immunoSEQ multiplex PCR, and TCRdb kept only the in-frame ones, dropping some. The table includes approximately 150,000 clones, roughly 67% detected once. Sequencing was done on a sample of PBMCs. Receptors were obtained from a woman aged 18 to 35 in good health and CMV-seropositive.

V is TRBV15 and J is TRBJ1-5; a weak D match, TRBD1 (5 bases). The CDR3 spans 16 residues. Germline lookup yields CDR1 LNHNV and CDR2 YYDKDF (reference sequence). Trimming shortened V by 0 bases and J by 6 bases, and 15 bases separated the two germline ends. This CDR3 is CATSRDLGVTTQPQHF. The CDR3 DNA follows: TGTGCCACCAGCAGAGATTTAGGGGTCACTACTCAGCCCCAGCATTTT.

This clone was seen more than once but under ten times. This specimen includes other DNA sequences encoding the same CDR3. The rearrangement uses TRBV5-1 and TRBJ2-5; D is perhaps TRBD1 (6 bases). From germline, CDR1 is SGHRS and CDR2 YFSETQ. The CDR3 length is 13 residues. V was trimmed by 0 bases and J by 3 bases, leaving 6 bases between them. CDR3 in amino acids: CASSLGQEETQYF. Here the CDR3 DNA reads TGCGCCAGCAGCTTGGGACAGGAAGAGACCCAGTACTTC.

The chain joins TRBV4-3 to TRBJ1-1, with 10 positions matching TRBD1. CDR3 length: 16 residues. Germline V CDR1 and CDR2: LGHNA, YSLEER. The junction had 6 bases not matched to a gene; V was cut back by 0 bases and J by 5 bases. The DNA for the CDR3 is TGCGCCAGCAGCCAAGAGGTCGGACAGGGGGTAACTGAAGCTTTCTTT. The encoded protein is CASSQEVGQGVTEAFF.

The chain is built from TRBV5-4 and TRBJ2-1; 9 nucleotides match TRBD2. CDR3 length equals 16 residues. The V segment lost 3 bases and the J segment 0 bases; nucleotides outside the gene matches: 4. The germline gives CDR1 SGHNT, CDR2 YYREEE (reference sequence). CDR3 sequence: CASSSAGGHSYNEQFF. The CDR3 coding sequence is TGTGCCAGCAGCTCGGCGGGGGGGCACTCCTACAATGAGCAGTTCTTC.

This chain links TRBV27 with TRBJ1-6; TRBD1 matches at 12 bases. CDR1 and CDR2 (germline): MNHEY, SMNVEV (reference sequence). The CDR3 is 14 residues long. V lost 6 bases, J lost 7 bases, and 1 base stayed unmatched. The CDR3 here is CASRGTGGNSPLHF. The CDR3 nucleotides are TGTGCCAGCAGGGGGACAGGGGGCAATTCACCCCTCCACTTT.